This passage covers 19 T cell receptor beta chains from one sample sequenced in a study of blood T cell repertoires in COVID-19. Measured with immunoSEQ multiplex PCR; TCRdb has only the in-frame clones, and not every one. In the table there are about 200,000 clones, 70% to 80% of which are singletons. Sample: peripheral blood. The receptors shown here come from a woman aged 40-49 years with COVID-19, enrolled during active disease.

The J gene is TRBJ2-3, the V gene TRBV9; D is possibly TRBD2 (5 bases). V lost 0 bases and J lost 3, with 17 bases in between. The CDR3 covers 17 residues. The germline gives CDR1 SGDLS, CDR2 YYNGEE. The CDR3 bases are TGTGCCAGCAGCGTAGTGGAATCCCGGGGATGGACAGATACGCAGTATTTT. Encoded protein: CASSVVESRGWTDTQYF.

This clone has only one observation. The genes are TRBV7-9 and TRBJ2-5; 14 bases match TRBD2. Trimming took 6 bases from V and 3 from J; bases not matched to a gene: 0. CDR3 size: 14 residues. The V gene's germline CDR1 is SEHNR and CDR2 FQNEAQ (reference sequence). This chain's CDR3 is CASRGLAGEETQYF. The CDR3 DNA is TGTGCCAGCAGGGGACTAGCGGGAGAAGAGACCCAGTACTTC.

The rearrangement links TRBV21-1 to TRBJ2-1; the DNA was not compared with TRBD1, the D call given in the table. TRBV21-1 is designated a pseudogene. This CDR3 region has 18 residues. The CDR3 region is CASSKKCSDRAPGYEQFF. The CDR3 DNA is TGTGCCAGCAGCAAAAAATGCTCGGACAGAGCCCCGGGCTATGAGCAGTTCTTC.

This chain uses TRBV19 with TRBJ2-1, with 10 bases lining up with TRBD1. V was pared by 8 bases and J by 7 bases, with 11 bases of the junction left unmatched. This CDR3 is built from 15 residues. Germline lookup yields CDR1 LNHDA and CDR2 SQIVND (reference sequence). CDR3 loop: CASLEGTGVTNEQFF. The CDR3, as DNA: TGTGCCAGTTTGGAGGGGACAGGGGTGACAAATGAGCAGTTCTTC.

This clone was seen just once. V gene TRBV3-1 (or the pseudogene TRBV3-2) combines with J gene TRBJ2-1, with 7 bases matching TRBD2. Per germline, CDR1 LGHDT and CDR2 YNNKEL (reference sequence). This CDR3 contains 15 residues. V was clipped by 6 bases and J by 0 bases; unmatched bases: 5. CDR3 in DNA: TGTGCCAGCAGTCTTCTAGCGGTCTCCTACAATGAGCAGTTCTTC. It yields the protein CASSLLAVSYNEQFF.

This sequence joins TRBV10-3 and TRBJ1-5; D uncertain. V was pared by 2 bases and J by 2 bases, with 7 bases between. The CDR3 totals 14 residues. Germline loops: CDR1 ENHRY, CDR2 SYGVKD. CDR3 bases: TGTGCCATCAGTGAGCCAGAAGGCAATCAGCCCCAGCATTTT. As protein: CAISEPEGNQPQHF.

The chain carries TRBV7-2 and TRBJ1-6; D is ambiguous. V lost 4 bases and J lost 3, with 7 bases in between. CDR1 and CDR2 from the germline V gene are SGHTA and FQGNSA. There are 14 residues in the CDR3. The CDR3 sequence is CASSSTDYNSPLHF. The CDR3 region has the DNA TGTGCCAGCAGCTCAACAGACTATAATTCACCCCTCCACTTT.

This clone was seen more than once but under ten times. The rearrangement joins TRBV7-9 to TRBJ1-1; D remains unclear. The ends were cut back, 0 bases at V and 8 bases at J, with 4 bases in the middle. Germline loops: CDR1 SEHNR, CDR2 FQNEAQ (reference sequence). This CDR3 has 11 amino acids. Written as DNA, the CDR3 is TGTGCCAGCAGCTTAGCTCGGGAAGCTTTCTTT. Its translation is CASSLAREAFF.

V is TRBV7-2 and J is TRBJ1-5; possible D gene TRBD1, 5 bases. The CDR3 is 17 residues long. Germline CDR1 reads SGHTA; CDR2 reads FQGNSA. Deletions cut 0 bases from V and 7 bases from J, with 19 bases between. Written as DNA, the CDR3 is TGTGCCAGCAGCTTAGCCGTGGCCGGGATCCGGGGGCAGCCCCAGCATTTT. This translates into CASSLAVAGIRGQPQHF.

The rearrangement joins TRBV9 to TRBJ2-7, with D tentatively TRBD2 (5 bases). The CDR3 has 15 amino acids. V shed 0 bases and J shed 2 bases, with 12 bases lying between them. The germline V gene encodes CDR1 SGDLS and CDR2 YYNGEE. CDR3 coding DNA: TGTGCCAGCAGCGTAGCAGAGCGGAGCGCCTACGAGCAGTACTTC. Its translation: CASSVAERSAYEQYF.

The V gene is TRBV19, the J gene TRBJ1-2, with TRBD1 matching 8 bases. This CDR3 comprises 13 residues. Germline lookup yields CDR1 LNHDA and CDR2 SQIVND (reference sequence). With 6 bases clipped from V and 7 bases from J, the junction kept 7 bases outside the gene matches. CDR3 bases: TGTGCCAGTAGCCAGGGACAGGTTGGTGGCTACACCTTC. Translated: CASSQGQVGGYTF.

The sample holds a few counts of this clone. The chain combines TRBV25-1 with TRBJ1-5; D is perhaps TRBD1 (6 bases). Trimming took 10 bases from V and 0 from J, leaving 13 bases between them. CDR1 MGHDK and CDR2 SYGVNS come from the germline V gene. CDR3 length equals 14 residues. CDR3 DNA sequence: TGTGCCACCAAACAGGGAGATAGCAATCAGCCCCAGCATTTT. Amino acid sequence: CATKQGDSNQPQHF.

This clone has only one observation. The chain uses TRBV30 and TRBJ2-3; the D is unclear. The germline V gene has CDR1 GTSNPN and CDR2 SVGIG (reference sequence). CDR3 length equals 15 residues. The V gene lost 5 bases and the J gene lost 0 bases, with 15 bases spanning the gap. This CDR3 reads CAWDWLGSSTDTQYF. The CDR3 DNA sequence: TGTGCCTGGGACTGGTTGGGCAGCAGCACAGATACGCAGTATTTT.

This clone was found a few times. The CDR3 DNA sequence: TGTGCCAGCAGTGAAGCGGGGGCAGGGTCCTCACCCCTCCACTTT. It codes for CASSEAGAGSSPLHF. The chain employs TRBV6-1 and TRBJ1-6, with TRBD1 as a possible D gene (6 bases). V gave up 0 bases and J gave up 10 bases, with 13 bases separating them. Germline V gives CDR1 MNHNS, CDR2 SASEGT. This CDR3 has 15 residues.

J is TRBJ1-3 and V is TRBV23-1; tentatively, D is TRBD1 (5 bases). TRBV23-1 carries the ORF label, with uncertain function. This CDR3 has 17 residues. Between the trimmed V and J ends, which lost 1 base and 0 bases, there was a span of 13 bases. The CDR3 coding sequence is TGCGCCAGCAGTCAATTCCCCCGGGGGGACTCTGGAAACACCATATATTTT. Amino acid sequence: CASSQFPRGDSGNTIYF.

V gene TRBV6-2 or TRBV6-3 combines with J gene TRBJ1-2; D call uncertain. The CDR3 has 13 residues. Trimming removed 2 bases at V and 1 base at J, with 5 bases between. CDR1 and CDR2 (germline): MNHEY, SVGEGT. The CDR3 protein is CASSYTGNYGYTF. In nucleotides, the CDR3 is TGTGCCAGCAGTTACACGGGTAACTATGGCTACACCTTC.

This chain joins TRBV7-9 and TRBJ2-3; the match to TRBD2 covers 14 bases. CDR3 length: 15 residues. Germline-derived CDR1 and CDR2 are SEHNR and FQNEAQ (reference sequence). Germline trimming cut 8 bases from V and 5 bases from J; bases unmatched to any gene: 6. In DNA, the CDR3 is TGTGCCAGCCAAGGACTAGCGGGAGGAGGAGATACGCAGTATTTT. Its protein is CASQGLAGGGDTQYF.

The chain joins TRBV7-8 to TRBJ2-7; D is ambiguous. The V end was cut by 2 bases, the J end by 1 base, with 9 bases between. The CDR3 sequence is 14 residues long. Germline CDR1 SGHVS, CDR2 FQNEAQ. This CDR3 is CASSLHRDSYEQYF. CDR3 in DNA: TGTGCCAGCAGCTTACATCGCGATTCCTACGAGCAGTACTTC.

The chain has TRBV6-6 and TRBJ1-2, with D possibly being TRBD1 (5 bases). The V end was cut by 8 bases, the J end by 0 bases, with 13 bases between. The CDR3 loop spans 14 amino acids. Germline CDR1 MNHNY, CDR2 SVGAGI (reference sequence). The CDR3 region is CASLRRGANYGYTF. CDR3 DNA: TGTGCCAGCCTTAGACGGGGGGCTAACTATGGCTACACCTTC.